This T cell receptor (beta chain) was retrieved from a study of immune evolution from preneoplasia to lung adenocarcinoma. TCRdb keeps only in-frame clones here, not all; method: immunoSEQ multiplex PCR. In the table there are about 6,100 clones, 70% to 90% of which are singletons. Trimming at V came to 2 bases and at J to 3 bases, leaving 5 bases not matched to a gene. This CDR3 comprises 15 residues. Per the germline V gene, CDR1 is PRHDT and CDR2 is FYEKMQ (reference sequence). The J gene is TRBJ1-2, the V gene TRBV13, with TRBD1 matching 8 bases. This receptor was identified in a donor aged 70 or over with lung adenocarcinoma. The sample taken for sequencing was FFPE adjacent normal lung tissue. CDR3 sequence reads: CASSLQGALHYGYTF. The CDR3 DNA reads TGTGCCAGCAGCTTACAGGGGGCGCTTCACTATGGCTACACCTTC. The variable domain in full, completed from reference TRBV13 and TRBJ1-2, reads AAGVIQSPRHLIKEKRETATLKCYPIPRHDTVYWYQQGPGQDPQFLISFYEKMQSDKGSIPDRFSAQQFSDYHSELNMSSLELGDSALYFCASSLQGALHYGYTFGSGTRLTVV.